This T cell receptor beta chain derives from a study of cytomegalovirus exposure and HLA in healthy donors. About this clone: Its antigen is not known.

Regarding the study as a whole: A prior analysis recorded that most TCR beta V segments were productive about 90% or about 30% of the time.

Germline V CDR1 and CDR2: LNHDA, SQIVND (reference sequence). V lost 3 bases and J lost 0, with 12 bases in between. The CDR3 sequence is 15 residues long. The PCR had 60 Vbeta and 13 Jbeta primers. Sequencing was performed with immunoSEQ multiplex PCR; in TCRdb, only in-frame clones are kept and a portion is missing. The sample holds fewer than 200,000 clones. Material: PBMCs. The sequence was obtained from a woman in her fifties or sixties in good health and CMV-seronegative. V and J are TRBV19 and TRBJ2-7; possible D gene TRBD2, 5 bases. The CDR3 spells CASSISAASSYEQYF. CDR3 DNA sequence: TGTGCCAGTAGTATCTCAGCGGCCAGCTCCTACGAGCAGTACTTC.